The 24 T cell receptor beta chains below come from one sample, sequenced in a study of shared clonotypes between healthy human individuals. The repertoire was sequenced with immunoSEQ multiplex PCR; TCRdb's copy has only in-frame clones and lacks some. The sample records roughly 2,500,000 clones, 80% to 95% being singletons. The specimen sequenced was naive CD4+ T cells from PBMCs. Subset meaning: CD45RA+ positively selected. The receptors were gathered from a man aged 18 to 30 in good health. Some clones in this sample may be carry-over from other donors' samples.

The table lists this clone with a few counts. The chain combines TRBV29-1 with TRBJ1-1; the D gene is possibly TRBD1 (6 bases). V was pared by 0 bases and J by 1 base, with 9 bases between. The V gene's germline CDR1 is SQVTM and CDR2 ANQGSEA. This CDR3 region has 14 residues. This CDR3 reads CSVEDGGPNTEAFF. Here the CDR3 DNA reads TGCAGCGTTGAAGATGGGGGGCCGAACACTGAAGCTTTCTTT.

The table lists this clone with a count of one. This chain connects TRBV7-2 to TRBJ2-7; 7 nucleotides agree with TRBD2. The V gene's germline CDR1 is SGHTA and CDR2 FQGNSA. The CDR3 sequence is 16 residues long. V shed 5 bases, J shed 4 bases, and the junction held 14 bases outside the gene matches. CDR3 nucleotides: TGTGCCAGCAGCCAGAGGAGCCTAGCGGCTACGTACGAGCAGTACTTC. It translates to CASSQRSLAATYEQYF.

The chain joins TRBV28 to TRBJ1-1; D gene ambiguous. The CDR3 totals 13 residues. Germline assignment: CDR1 MDHEN and CDR2 SYDVKM. V was shortened by 5 bases and J by 7 bases, with 14 bases between the two germline ends. CDR3 sequence reads: CASSPRTWREAFF. In DNA form, the CDR3 reads TGTGCCAGCAGTCCTAGGACTTGGCGTGAAGCTTTCTTT.

The chain combines TRBV4-3 with TRBJ2-3, with 7 bases that match TRBD1. The V and J ends lost 0 bases and 2 bases, in that order; junction bases with no gene match: 8. From germline, CDR1 is LGHNA and CDR2 YSLEER. The CDR3 spans 17 residues. The CDR3, as DNA: TGCGCCAGCAGCCAAGATTTTTTGGGACAGCCCACAGATACGCAGTATTTT. Encoded protein: CASSQDFLGQPTDTQYF.

V gene TRBV5-1 combines with J gene TRBJ2-7; D gene unclear. V was clipped by 0 bases and J by 5 bases, with 18 bases between them. The CDR3 has 16 residues. Germline V gene data show CDR1 as SGHRS and CDR2 as YFSETQ. The CDR3 DNA follows: TGCGCCAGCAGCTTGGCCAATAGGAGCCCCACGAACGAGCAGTACTTC. Its protein product is CASSLANRSPTNEQYF.

This chain uses TRBV28 with TRBJ1-3; no clear D gene. Deletions cut 7 bases from V and 0 bases from J, with 10 bases between. CDR3 size: 14 residues. Germline V gene sequence: CDR1 MDHEN, CDR2 SYDVKM. CDR3 nucleotide sequence: TGTGCCAGCACCCAGTTCAGCTCTGGAAACACCATATATTTT. Protein sequence: CASTQFSSGNTIYF.

The chain uses TRBV28 and TRBJ1-3; D is perhaps TRBD1 (6 bases). The ends were cut back, 11 bases at V and 2 bases at J, with 16 bases in the middle. The germline V gene has CDR1 MDHEN and CDR2 SYDVKM. The CDR3 runs to 14 residues. The CDR3 DNA reads as TGTGCCGGAGCTCGGCCAGGGGCTGGAAACACCATATATTTT. This gives the protein CAGARPGAGNTIYF.

The J gene is TRBJ2-7, the V gene TRBV27; no clear D gene. CDR3 length: 13 residues. V dropped 0 bases and J dropped 4 bases, with 7 bases sitting between them. The germline V gene has CDR1 MNHEY and CDR2 SMNVEV (reference sequence). CDR3 amino acids: CASSLSQQYEQYF. Written as DNA, the CDR3 is TGTGCCAGCAGTTTATCGCAGCAATACGAGCAGTACTTC.

This chain uses TRBV28 with TRBJ2-6, with 10 bases lining up with TRBD1. The CDR3 is 17 amino acids. The germline V gene encodes CDR1 MDHEN and CDR2 SYDVKM. After removal of 6 bases from V and 4 bases from J, the junction contained 9 bases not matched to a gene. CDR3: CASRSGTGVIGANVLTF. In DNA form, the CDR3 reads TGTGCCAGCAGATCCGGGACAGGGGTGATCGGGGCCAACGTCCTGACTTTC. Complete variable domain (other parts from reference TRBV28 and TRBJ2-6): DVKVTQSSRYLVKRTGEKVFLECVQDMDHENMFWYRQDPGLGLRLIYFSYDVKMKEKGDIPEGYSVSREKKERFSLILESASTNQTSMYLCASRSGTGVIGANVLTFGAGSRLTVL.

The V call is TRBV7-3, the J call TRBJ2-1; weak D call: TRBD2 (6 bases). Per the germline V gene, CDR1 is SGHTA and CDR2 is FQGTGA. The length of the CDR3 is 15 residues. V lost 3 bases to trimming and J lost 8 bases, with 17 bases between them. CDR3 nucleotides: TGTGCCAGCAGCTTGGGGACCGTGGAGGGATATGAGCAGTTCTTC. Its protein is CASSLGTVEGYEQFF.

The chain combines TRBV7-2 with TRBJ1-2, with TRBD1 matching 7 bases. V gave up 5 bases and J gave up 4 bases; unmatched junction bases: 7. CDR1 and CDR2 from the germline V gene are SGHTA and FQGNSA. The CDR3 extends over 14 amino acids. The CDR3 region has the DNA TGTGCCAGCAGCGCCACCCGGGACAGCTATGGCTACACCTTC. Its protein product is CASSATRDSYGYTF.

The chain couples TRBV4-2 to TRBJ1-1; D is ambiguous. The CDR3 has 15 residues. The V end lost 2 bases, the J end lost 0 bases, and 10 bases lay between the germline ends. Germline loops: CDR1 LGHNA, CDR2 YNFKEQ. The CDR3 DNA is TGTGCCAGCAGCCAATTACCCCGGCTGAACACTGAAGCTTTCTTT. It encodes CASSQLPRLNTEAFF.

The V gene is TRBV5-1, the J gene TRBJ2-2; D gene ambiguous. The CDR3 covers 15 residues. Trimming took off 0 bases at V and 6 bases at J, with 12 bases between the two ends. Germline V CDR1 and CDR2: SGHRS, YFSETQ. CDR3 sequence: CASSLARPTPGELFF. CDR3 nucleotides: TGCGCCAGCAGCTTGGCCCGGCCCACCCCCGGGGAGCTGTTTTTT.

This chain uses TRBV30 with TRBJ1-1; D not resolved. Trimming shortened V by 1 base and J by 5 bases, and 11 bases separated the two germline ends. Germline-derived CDR1 and CDR2 are GTSNPN and SVGIG (reference sequence). The CDR3 has 13 residues. CDR3 protein: CAWSELVGTEAFF. The CDR3 DNA is TGTGCCTGGAGTGAACTGGTGGGTACTGAAGCTTTCTTT.

The chain combines TRBV5-4 with TRBJ2-3; D gene ambiguous. The length of the CDR3 is 15 residues. V lost 1 base and J lost 5, with 14 bases in between. Germline CDR1 reads SGHNT; CDR2 reads YYREEE (reference sequence). CDR3 loop: CASSLIFGSGDTQYF. For the CDR3, the DNA is TGTGCCAGCAGCTTGATATTTGGGTCGGGAGATACGCAGTATTTT. The full variable domain, its missing parts supplied by reference TRBV5-4 and TRBJ2-3, is ETGVTQSPTHLIKTRGQQVTLRCSSQSGHNTVSWYQQALGQGPQFIFQYYREEENGRGNFPPRFSGLQFPNYSSELNVNALELDDSALYLCASSLIFGSGDTQYFGPGTRLTVL.

V and J are TRBV27 and TRBJ1-2, with TRBD1 as a possible D gene (5 bases). V lost 0 bases, J lost 3 bases, and 17 bases lay in between. This CDR3 spans 17 amino acids. Germline V gene data show CDR1 as MNHEY and CDR2 as SMNVEV (reference sequence). The CDR3 bases are TGTGCCAGCAGTTTATCGGGTGTGTGGGCGGGGGACTATGGCTACACCTTC. This codes for CASSLSGVWAGDYGYTF.

The chain has TRBV28 and TRBJ1-5; D is uncertain. This CDR3 spans 15 amino acids. The germline CDR1 and CDR2 sequences are MDHEN and SYDVKM. V gave up 6 bases and J gave up 1 base, with 13 bases separating them. CDR3 loop: CASRRFSDSNQPQHF. In DNA form, the CDR3 reads TGTGCCAGCAGAAGGTTTAGTGACAGCAATCAGCCCCAGCATTTT.

The chain recombines TRBV28 with TRBJ1-2; tentative D call: TRBD1 (5 bases). V was pared by 5 bases and J by 6 bases, with 19 bases between. CDR3 length: 15 amino acids. CDR1 is MDHEN, CDR2 SYDVKM, per germline. The CDR3 DNA is TGTGCCAGCAGTGACCGGAGGGGTGGGGGTGATGGCTACACCTTC. The encoded protein is CASSDRRGGGDGYTF.

This clone was counted a few times. J is TRBJ1-5 and V is TRBV2; maybe TRBD1 (5 bases). CDR3 length: 14 amino acids. The V and J ends lost 4 bases and 0 bases respectively, with 7 bases between them. The germline V gene has CDR1 SNHLY and CDR2 FYNNEI. CDR3 amino acids: CASSGTISNQPQHF. The CDR3 nucleotides are TGTGCCAGCAGTGGGACAATTAGCAATCAGCCCCAGCATTTT.

The chain combines TRBV18 with TRBJ2-7, with TRBD1 as a possible D gene (6 bases). Germline assignment: CDR1 KGHSH and CDR2 LQKENI. The CDR3 spans 15 residues. Trimming took off 5 bases at V and 2 bases at J, with 16 bases between the two ends. The CDR3: CASSRGQHPTYEQYF. In nucleotides, the CDR3 is TGTGCCAGCTCAAGGGGACAACATCCCACCTACGAGCAGTACTTC. Based on the CDR3 plus reference TRBV18 and TRBJ2-7, the full variable domain is NAGVMQNPRHLVRRRGQEARLRCSPMKGHSHVYWYRQLPEEGLKFMVYLQKENIIDESGMPKERFSAEFPKEGPSILRIQQVVRGDSAAYFCASSRGQHPTYEQYFGPGTRLTVT.

The CDR3 nucleotides read TGTGCCAGCAGCTCCCGGAGCGGGAGGGGATTAAGCACAGATACGCAGTATTTT. The encoded protein is CASSSRSGRGLSTDTQYF. The chain carries TRBV9 and TRBJ2-3, with 10 bases fitting TRBD2. This CDR3 comprises 18 residues. Germline values: CDR1 SGDLS, CDR2 YYNGEE. V was clipped by 4 bases and J by 0 bases; unmatched bases: 11.

The V call is TRBV29-1, the J call TRBJ2-5; D is ambiguous. Trimming took off 1 base at V and 0 bases at J, with 6 bases between the two ends. Germline V lookup: CDR1 SQVTM, CDR2 ANQGSEA. This CDR3 has 13 amino acids. In DNA form, the CDR3 reads TGCAGCGTTGAAGGGTCAGACCAAGAGACCCAGTACTTC. Translated: CSVEGSDQETQYF.

The chain combines TRBV7-2 with TRBJ1-1; no definite D call. The V gene's germline CDR1 is SGHTA and CDR2 FQGNSA. Deletions cut 1 base from V and 5 bases from J, with 11 bases between. This CDR3 contains 14 residues. The DNA of the CDR3 is TGTGCCAGCAGCTTAGGTCGGCTCACAACTGAAGCTTTCTTT. It yields the protein CASSLGRLTTEAFF.

This chain joins TRBV28 and TRBJ2-5, with 7 bases aligning to TRBD1. In germline, CDR1 is MDHEN, CDR2 SYDVKM. CDR3 length: 15 residues. The trim removed 1 base at V and 5 bases at J, leaving 7 bases unmatched. The chain's CDR3 is CASSLSIGGLETQYF. The CDR3 DNA follows: TGTGCCAGCAGTTTATCTATAGGGGGCTTGGAGACCCAGTACTTC.